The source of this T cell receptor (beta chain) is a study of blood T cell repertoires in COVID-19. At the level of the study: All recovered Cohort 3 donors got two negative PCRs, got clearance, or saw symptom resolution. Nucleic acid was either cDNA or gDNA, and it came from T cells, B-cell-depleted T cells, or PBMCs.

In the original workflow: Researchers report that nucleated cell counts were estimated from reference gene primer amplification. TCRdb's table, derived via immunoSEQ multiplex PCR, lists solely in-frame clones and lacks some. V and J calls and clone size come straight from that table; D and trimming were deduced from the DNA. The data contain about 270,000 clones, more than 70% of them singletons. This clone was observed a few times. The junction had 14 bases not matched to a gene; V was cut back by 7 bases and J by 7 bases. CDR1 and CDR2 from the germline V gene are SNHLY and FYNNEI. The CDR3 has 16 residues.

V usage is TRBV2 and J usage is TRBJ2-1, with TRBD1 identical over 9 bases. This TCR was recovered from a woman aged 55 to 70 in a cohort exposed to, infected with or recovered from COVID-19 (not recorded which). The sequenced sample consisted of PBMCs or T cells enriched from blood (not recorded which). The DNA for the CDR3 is TGTGCCAGCATCCCGGGACAGGGCTTTATCCGTAATGAGCAGTTCTTC. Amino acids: CASIPGQGFIRNEQFF.